The source of this T cell receptor (beta chain) is a study of shared clonotypes between healthy human individuals (dated by TCRdb to about 2020). Describing the broader study: A few men and a couple of women, aged 18 to 49 years, made up the cohort. To increase sequencing depth and limit assay-specific biases, different laboratories used diverse techniques to prepare libraries and sequence TCR repertoires. Per donor, three plates each were used for CD4 naive and CD4 memory, two for CD8 naive, and one for CD8 memory. Leukapheresis yielded between about 0.9 and 9 billion PBMCs per donor. To estimate repertoire size and how much clonotypes are shared between individuals, the study performed deep sequencing of blood TCR repertoires from roughly five healthy adults. What the authors observed across the whole study: Sampling was restricted to blood, and TCR repertoires in tissues likely differ from the TCR repertoires found in blood. Across a handful of donors, about 5.2% of naive CD4, more than 3% of naive CD8, 2.3% of memory CD4, and approximately 0.4% of memory CD8 clonotypes were shared. Because the study included only a small number of donors, the genetic and exposure-history diversity represented was limited. Rarefaction of sorted-subset datasets indicated incomplete sequencing despite the large sequencing depth. Clonotypes shared by all four sorted-subset donors showed higher generation probabilities than non-shared clonotypes. Pairwise subsampling led to the expectation that sequencing depth would affect the degree of clonotype sharing among donors. Naive subsets generally had larger estimated clonotype richness than memory subsets did.

Using the deep immunoSEQ assay, TCR CDR3 regions were amplified from genomic DNA by multiplex PCR. Extracted genomic DNA from each cell subset was distributed evenly across all wells of several immunoSEQ 96-well plates, and each plate was treated as a replicate. For sorted subsets, 150 to 200 ng genomic DNA, equal to some 30,000 T cell genomes, was loaded into each replicate PCR. The purified libraries were quantified using a Qubit 3.0 fluorometer, sized with a Bioanalyzer 2100, and then quantified again using the KAPA Library Quantification kit. Each immunoSEQ 96-well plate was sequenced on its own single-read 150-cycle Illumina NextSeq 550 flow cell. The study's own analysis went as follows. Because the immunoSEQ output held only junctional sequences and lacked quality scores, the filtering could not match the filtering applied to full-length reads. To assign V/J genes and CDR3, sequences were annotated using PyIR, a Python wrapper for IgBLAST v1.9, with IMGT germline references. Any read was removed if the V/J assignment was weak (E-value above 1e-6), the CDR3 was missing, or the read contained stop codons, out-of-frame junctions, or ambiguous translated residues. V3J clonotypes were defined as sequences sharing the same inferred V gene, J gene, and CDR3 amino acid sequence. Percentage overlap between repertoires was computed as shared unique clonotypes divided by the size of the smaller repertoire. Three approaches were used to assess repertoire richness: RTK rarefaction, the Chao1 estimator, and Recon v2.1 estimates of unobserved clonotypes. Generation probabilities were computed with OLGA for all TCRbeta clonotypes obtained by the gDNA method from a few donors. Drawn from immuneACCESS, this table holds only the in-frame rearrangements with V and J called that TCRdb kept. Clones are partly lost; checked studies trace under half to an unresolved V gene and leave the rest unexplained. The DNA was the basis for D and trimming; V, J and clone size are from that table. In all, the sample holds 1,400,000 or so clones, and less than 99% of those were seen once. The top ten hold roughly 0.36% of the sample.

The donors were healthy, HIV-negative adults with no recently reported acute infections or vaccinations. Every donor was a Caucasian adult living in Nashville, Tennessee, USA. CD4+ T cells were enriched by magnetic negative selection; naive cells were then positively selected on CD45RA, and the negative fraction formed the memory subset. After blood collection by leukapheresis, PBMCs were isolated using Ficoll-Histopaque density gradient centrifugation and then cryopreserved in the vapor phase of liquid nitrogen. Purity and quantity of every magnetically sorted T cell population were checked by analytical flow cytometry. Each sorted fraction had its genomic DNA isolated and then quantified by UV absorbance on a Nanodrop 2000c. The CDR3 runs 13 amino acids, cysteine and phenylalanine included. Of all the DNA, just the CDR3 is kept, 39 bases in frame from base 1. V drops 4 bases and J drops 4 bases, leaving 11 bases in between. Taken from the germline V gene (reference sequence), the CDR1 and CDR2 loops are SGHKS and YYEKEE.

Of note for this clone: This clone's antigen is unknown. No base quality information exists; no much larger clone differs at one position.

The sequencing sample was made of naive CD4+ T cells sorted from blood. Explained via the paper, the cell subset or site label denotes: CD45RA+ positively selected. The chain was built from TRBV5-5 and TRBJ1-2; the D gene identity is not certain. The sequence was collected from a young man in good health. The CDR3 in this case is CASSDRESYGYTF. The nucleotides are TGTGCCAGCAGCGACCGGGAGTCCTATGGCTACACCTTC.